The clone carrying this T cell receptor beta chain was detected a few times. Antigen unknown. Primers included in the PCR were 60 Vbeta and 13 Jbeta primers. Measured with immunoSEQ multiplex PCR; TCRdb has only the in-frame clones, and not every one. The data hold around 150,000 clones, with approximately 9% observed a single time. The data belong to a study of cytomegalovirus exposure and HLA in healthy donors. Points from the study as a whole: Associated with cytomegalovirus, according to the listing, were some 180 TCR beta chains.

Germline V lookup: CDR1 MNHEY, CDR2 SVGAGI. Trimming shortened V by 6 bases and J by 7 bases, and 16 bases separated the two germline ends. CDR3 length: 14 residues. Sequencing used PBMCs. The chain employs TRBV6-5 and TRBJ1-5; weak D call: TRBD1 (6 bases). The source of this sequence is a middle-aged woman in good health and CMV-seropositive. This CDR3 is CASRETGSRQPQHF. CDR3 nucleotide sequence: TGTGCCAGCAGGGAGACAGGCTCACGGCAGCCCCAGCATTTT.